The 11 T cell receptor beta chains presented below share a single source sample, sequenced in a study of T cell responses to AZD1222 COVID-19 vaccine. Produced via immunoSEQ multiplex PCR; TCRdb's table is partial and in-frame only. The profile covers about 150,000 clones, with 80% to 90% appearing a single time and about 5% taken by the ten largest. This sample comprised peripheral blood, obtained on day 0 of AZD1222 vaccination. Receptors originate from an adult in good health.

This clone has just one count. The V call is TRBV5-1, the J call TRBJ2-7; 15 nucleotides align to TRBD2. The CDR3 extends over 19 amino acids. V was pared by 4 bases and J by 2 bases, with 13 bases of the junction left unmatched. The germline CDR1 and CDR2 sequences are SGHRS and YFSETQ. The CDR3 is CASSMPTGTSGRSAYEQYF. Written as DNA, the CDR3 is TGCGCCAGCAGCATGCCAACCGGGACTAGCGGGAGGTCCGCCTACGAGCAGTACTTC.

This chain links TRBV11-3 with TRBJ1-1; no clear D. The CDR3 has 13 amino acids. V shed 4 bases and J shed 1 base, with 7 bases lying between them. Germline V lookup: CDR1 SGHNT, CDR2 YENEEA. Here the CDR3 reads CASSSSGNTEAFF. The CDR3 nucleotides are TGTGCCAGCAGCTCTTCAGGGAACACTGAAGCTTTCTTT.

This clone was seen only a few times. Written as DNA, the CDR3 is TGCGCCAGCAGCCAAGTTGAGAATTCACCCCTCCACTTT. As protein: CASSQVENSPLHF. The chain combines TRBV4-3 with TRBJ1-6; D ambiguous. V lost 1 base to trimming and J lost 7 bases, with 5 bases between them. Looked up from germline, CDR1 is LGHNA and CDR2 is YSLEER. This CDR3 spans 13 amino acids.

J is TRBJ1-2 and V is TRBV21-1; TRBD1 was called by the table and not checked on the DNA. TRBV21-1 counts as a pseudogene. The CDR3 runs 18 residues. The chain's CDR3 is CASSQRRPGGLFNYGYTF. The DNA of the CDR3 is TGTGCCAGCAGCCAAAGACGTCCAGGGGGACTTTTTAACTATGGCTACACCTTC.

The chain links TRBV7-2 to TRBJ2-1; maybe TRBD2 (6 bases). Germline V CDR1 and CDR2: SGHTA, FQGNSA. V lost 3 bases to trimming and J lost 8 bases, with 23 bases between them. The CDR3 is 17 amino acids. CDR3 protein: CASSLLKEGRTHHEQFF. CDR3 DNA sequence: TGTGCCAGCAGCTTGCTTAAGGAGGGACGTACCCACCATGAGCAGTTCTTC.

The chain couples TRBV24-1 to TRBJ2-1; D may correspond to TRBD1 or TRBD2 (5 bases each). Deletions cut 5 bases from V and 8 bases from J, with 12 bases between. CDR3 length: 13 residues. The V gene's germline CDR1 is KGHDR and CDR2 SFDVKD. CDR3 DNA sequence: TGTGCCACCAGTGTTACCAGAGGGGATGAGCAGTTCTTC. This sequence encodes CATSVTRGDEQFF.

This sequence joins TRBV7-9 and TRBJ1-2; 7 bases are shared with TRBD1. The V segment lost 4 bases and the J segment 0 bases; nucleotides outside the gene matches: 5. The CDR3 is 15 residues long. Germline lookup yields CDR1 SEHNR and CDR2 FQNEAQ (reference sequence). The CDR3 is CASSSPDRANYGYTF. The DNA of the CDR3 is TGTGCCAGCAGCTCCCCCGACAGGGCTAACTATGGCTACACCTTC. The whole variable domain, filled in from reference TRBV7-9 and TRBJ1-2, reads DTGVSQNPRHKITKRGQNVTFRCDPISEHNRLYWYRQTLGQGPEFLTYFQNEAQLEKSRLLSDRFSAERPKGSFSTLEIQRTEQGDSAMYLCASSSPDRANYGYTFGSGTRLTVV.

The chain combines TRBV5-1 with TRBJ1-1; D is unresolved. CDR1 is SGHRS, CDR2 YFSETQ, per germline. This CDR3 has 15 amino acids. V lost 3 bases and J lost 1, with 13 bases in between. DNA for the CDR3: TGCGCCAGCAGCTCCCTGGGGAGCGCGAACACTGAAGCTTTCTTT. It encodes CASSSLGSANTEAFF.

The chain recombines TRBV18 with TRBJ1-2, with D maybe TRBD1 (6 bases). The germline gives CDR1 KGHSH, CDR2 LQKENI. This CDR3 contains 15 residues. V lost 6 bases and J 3 bases, leaving 17 bases between the germline ends. The CDR3 reads CASSDSRGAHYGYTF. CDR3 DNA sequence: TGTGCCAGCTCTGACTCGCGGGGGGCGCACTATGGCTACACCTTC.

The chain has TRBV4-3 and TRBJ2-2, with D maybe TRBD1 (6 bases). CDR3 length equals 14 residues. The germline gives CDR1 LGHNA, CDR2 YSLEER. V lost 5 bases and J lost 6, with 13 bases in between. The CDR3 here is CASSTRPGAGELFF. The CDR3, as DNA: TGCGCCAGCAGCACGCGACCAGGGGCCGGGGAGCTGTTTTTT.

This chain's CDR3 is CASSQGDTARYYNEQFF. Written as DNA, the CDR3 is TGCGCCAGCAGCCAAGGGGATACAGCGCGATACTACAATGAGCAGTTCTTC. The chain is built from TRBV4-3 and TRBJ2-1; no firm D call. The V gene's germline CDR1 is LGHNA and CDR2 YSLEER. V lost 1 base and J 3 bases, leaving 16 bases between the germline ends. The CDR3 loop spans 17 amino acids.